The 9 T cell receptor beta chains below come from one sample, sequenced in a study of cytomegalovirus exposure and HLA in healthy donors. PCR employed 60 Vbeta and 13 Jbeta primers. Generated by immunoSEQ multiplex PCR, the TCRdb table keeps only in-frame clones and is missing some. This sample carries about 91,000 clones, around 86% of them seen once, and the ten largest clones take around a tenth. What was sequenced was PBMCs. Receptors originate from a young man in good health and CMV-seropositive.

Comments on this clone: The same CDR3 arises from other DNA sequences in this sample as well. This sequence joins TRBV9 and TRBJ2-2; D ambiguous. This CDR3 has 14 residues. Trimming removed 0 bases at V and 2 bases at J, with 5 bases between. Germline lookup yields CDR1 SGDLS and CDR2 YYNGEE. In DNA form, the CDR3 reads TGTGCCAGCAGCGTAGGAGGAAACACCGGGGAGCTGTTTTTT. This translates into CASSVGGNTGELFF.

The chain is built from TRBV10-1 and TRBJ2-1; 11 bases fit TRBD2. With V trimmed by 4 bases and J by 7 bases, 6 bases remained unmatched. CDR1 is WNHNN, CDR2 SYGVQD, per germline (reference sequence). The CDR3 covers 15 residues. CDR3 DNA sequence: TGCGCCAGCAGTGGAACTAGCGGGAGATGGAATGAGCAGTTCTTC. This codes for CASSGTSGRWNEQFF.

This clone was found once. V gene TRBV6-4 combines with J gene TRBJ1-2; TRBD1 might be the D (6 bases). V lost 5 bases and J 5 bases, leaving 12 bases between the germline ends. The CDR3 is 13 amino acids. Per the germline V gene, CDR1 is MRHNA and CDR2 is SNTAGT. This chain's CDR3 is CASSPPGEYGYTF. The CDR3 DNA follows: TGTGCCAGCAGTCCCCCAGGGGAATATGGCTACACCTTC.

This clone was detected only once. V is TRBV27 and J is TRBJ2-1; the D gene is possibly TRBD2 (6 bases). The CDR3 sequence is 19 residues long. CDR1 is MNHEY, CDR2 SMNVEV, per germline (reference sequence). V was trimmed by 0 bases and J by 3 bases, leaving 21 bases between them. CDR3 sequence reads: CASSLSPHFETGDYNEQFF. The CDR3 region has the DNA TGTGCCAGCAGTTTATCTCCCCACTTTGAAACGGGGGACTACAATGAGCAGTTCTTC.

V usage is TRBV6-1 and J usage is TRBJ2-1; 7 bases fit TRBD2. The CDR3 is 13 amino acids. The J segment lost 0 bases and the V segment lost 11 bases, leaving 4 bases of the junction unmatched. CDR1 is MNHNS, CDR2 SASEGT, per germline. The CDR3 coding sequence is TGTGCCTCGCGCGGGAGCTCCTACAATGAGCAGTTCTTC. Translation: CASRGSSYNEQFF.

The chain is built from TRBV29-1 and TRBJ2-1; 7 bases match TRBD2. In germline, CDR1 is SQVTM, CDR2 ANQGSEA. Trimming cost V 8 bases and J 2 bases; bases outside gene matches: 9. This CDR3 has 14 residues. The DNA for the CDR3 is TGCAGCACTACCCCCGGGGGGACCTACAATGAGCAGTTCTTC. Translation gives CSTTPGGTYNEQFF.

The chain uses TRBV4-1 and TRBJ2-1, with 9 nucleotides matching TRBD1. This CDR3 contains 15 residues. V trimming: 3 bases; J trimming: 6 bases; junction bases outside the gene matches: 6. Per the germline V gene, CDR1 is MGHRA and CDR2 is YSYEKL. CDR3 in amino acids: CASSQGQGWGNEQFF. The CDR3 DNA sequence: TGCGCCAGCAGCCAGGGACAGGGTTGGGGCAATGAGCAGTTCTTC.

This chain uses TRBV4-2 with TRBJ2-7; the D gene is possibly TRBD2 (6 bases). The germline V gene encodes CDR1 LGHNA and CDR2 YNFKEQ. CDR3 length: 16 residues. With 0 bases removed from V and 0 bases from J, the gap between germline ends came to 12 bases. The CDR3 loop is CASSQDLGGSSYEQYF. In nucleotides, the CDR3 is TGTGCCAGCAGCCAAGATCTGGGGGGAAGCTCCTACGAGCAGTACTTC.

The CDR3 reads CASVRDRGEEKLFF. CDR3 DNA: TGTGCCAGCGTAAGGGACAGGGGCGAGGAAAAACTGTTTTTT. The rearrangement joins TRBV2 to TRBJ1-4, with 10 positions matching TRBD1. Trimming took 8 bases from V and 8 from J; bases not matched to a gene: 8. This CDR3 has 14 residues. Looked up from germline, CDR1 is SNHLY and CDR2 is FYNNEI.